One T cell receptor beta chain is described in this entry. A read error may account for a junction end that differs from germline. The germline gives CDR1 SGHAT, CDR2 FQNNGV. The CDR3 is made up of 13 amino acids. This sample was taken from a study of blood T cell repertoires in COVID-19. The wider study: In each case, the material was cDNA or gDNA derived from T cells, B-cell-depleted T cells, or PBMCs.

Per the original methods: Reference gene primer amplification yielded estimated nucleated cell counts. The assay was immunoSEQ multiplex PCR, and TCRdb's table has in-frame clones only and misses some. V, J and clone size reflect that table, while D and trimming were determined from the DNA. The sample contains about 400,000 clones, more than 80% of which appear only once. The source is a man between 35 and 55 years old with acute or convalescent COVID-19. J is TRBJ2-1 and V is TRBV11-2; 12 nucleotides agree with TRBD2. The sample consisted of peripheral blood. The CDR3 DNA is TGTGCCAGCAGCTTACTAGCGGGGGGGATTTTGGTCTTC. It encodes CASSLLAGGILVF.